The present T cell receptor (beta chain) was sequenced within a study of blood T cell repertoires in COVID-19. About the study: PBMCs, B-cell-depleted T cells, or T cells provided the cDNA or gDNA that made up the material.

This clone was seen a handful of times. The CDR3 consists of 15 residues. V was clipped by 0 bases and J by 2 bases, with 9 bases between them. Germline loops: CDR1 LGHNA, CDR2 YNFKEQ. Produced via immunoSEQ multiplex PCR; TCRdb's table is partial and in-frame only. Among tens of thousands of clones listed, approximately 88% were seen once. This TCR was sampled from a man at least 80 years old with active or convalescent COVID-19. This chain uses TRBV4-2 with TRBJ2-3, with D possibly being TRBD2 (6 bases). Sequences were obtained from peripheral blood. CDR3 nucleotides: TGTGCCAGCAGCCAAGAGGGGGGACTCACAGATACGCAGTATTTT. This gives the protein CASSQEGGLTDTQYF.